The TCR beta chain under discussion was sequenced for a study of vaccination and CD4 T cells after COVID-19. Study-wide context: At a median around 92 days (range 35 to 161) after diagnosis, post-COVID samples were drawn.

Cultured CD4+ T cells had their DNA profiled by the Oncomine TCR Beta short-read assay. A single record per CDR3 protein comes from TCRdb applying MiXCR to the PCR reads. The sample yields about 5,700 distinct CDR3 sequences, around 32% seen once. The treatment: roughly ten-day PBMC culture with coronavirus spike peptide pools or control peptides (ViraFEST assay). Ahead of the COVID-19 pandemic (2011-2018), the CD4+ T cells of the unexposed donor were collected. Peptide pools at roughly 11 ug/ml, together with around 10 IU/ml IL-2, were added to cultures of two million PBMCs per well. This clonotype is medium-sized by share. Its cognate antigen is unknown. Whole-study results and caveats: Investigators enrolled relatively few convalescent patients and included no early post-infection timepoints.

CDR3 length equals 13 residues. V was trimmed by 0 bases and J by 5 bases, leaving 5 bases between them. Germline assignment: CDR1 MGHRA and CDR2 YSYEKL. V usage is TRBV4-1 and J usage is TRBJ1-5; the D is unclear. The sequenced material came from CD4+ T cells from blood, cultured in vitro. The clonotype originates from a human donor in good health. The CDR3 DNA reads as TGCGCCAGCAGCCAAGAAGAACATCAGCCCCAGCATTTT. This translates into CASSQEEHQPQHF.